This T cell receptor beta chain was documented in a study of OX40 agonist ivuxolimab in advanced cancers. This CDR3 has 16 residues. Using immunoSEQ multiplex PCR, the repertoire was profiled, and TCRdb retains in-frame clones only, with some absent. The sample lists about 25,000 clones; approximately 80% were seen once. This TCR was recovered from an adult with an advanced solid tumor such as melanoma, head and neck, liver or kidney cancer. The J gene is TRBJ1-2, the V gene TRBV21-1. TRBV21-1 is given as a pseudogene. The input for sequencing was CD4+ or CD8+ T cells sorted from blood, taken in a trial of the OX40 agonist ivuxolimab. The CDR3 sequence is CASSKGRLEGYYGYTF. The DNA for the CDR3 is TGTGCCAGCAGCAAGGGGAGATTAGAGGGATACTATGGCTACACCTTC.